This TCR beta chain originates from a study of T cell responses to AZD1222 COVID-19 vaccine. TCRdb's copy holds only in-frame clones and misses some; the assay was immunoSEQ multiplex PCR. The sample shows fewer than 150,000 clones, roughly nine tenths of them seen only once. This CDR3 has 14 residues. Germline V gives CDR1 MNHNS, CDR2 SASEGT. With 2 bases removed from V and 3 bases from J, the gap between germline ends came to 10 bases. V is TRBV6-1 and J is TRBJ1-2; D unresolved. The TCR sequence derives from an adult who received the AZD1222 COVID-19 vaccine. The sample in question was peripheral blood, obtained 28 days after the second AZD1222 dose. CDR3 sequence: CASSETAGHYGYTF. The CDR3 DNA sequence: TGTGCCAGCAGTGAAACGGCAGGCCACTATGGCTACACCTTC.